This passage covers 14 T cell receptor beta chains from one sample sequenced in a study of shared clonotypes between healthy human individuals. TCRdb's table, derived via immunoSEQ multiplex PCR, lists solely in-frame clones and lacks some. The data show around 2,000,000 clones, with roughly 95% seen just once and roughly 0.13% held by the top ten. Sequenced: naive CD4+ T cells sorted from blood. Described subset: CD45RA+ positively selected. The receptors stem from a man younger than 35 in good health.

CDR3 nucleotide sequence: TGTGCCAGTAGTTCGGGACTTAACTATGGCTACACCTTC. Amino acid sequence: CASSSGLNYGYTF. V gene TRBV19 combines with J gene TRBJ1-2, with D possibly matching TRBD1 (5 bases). Trimming removed 5 bases at V and 1 base at J, with 8 bases between. Germline CDR1 is LNHDA and CDR2 is SQIVND (reference sequence). The CDR3 is 13 residues long.

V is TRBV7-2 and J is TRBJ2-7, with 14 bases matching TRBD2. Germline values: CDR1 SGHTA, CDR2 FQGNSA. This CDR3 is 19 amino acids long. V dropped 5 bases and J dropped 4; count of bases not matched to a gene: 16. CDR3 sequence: CASSHSQGPGLAGVYEQYF. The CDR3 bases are TGTGCCAGCAGCCATTCACAGGGACCGGGACTAGCGGGAGTGTACGAGCAGTACTTC.

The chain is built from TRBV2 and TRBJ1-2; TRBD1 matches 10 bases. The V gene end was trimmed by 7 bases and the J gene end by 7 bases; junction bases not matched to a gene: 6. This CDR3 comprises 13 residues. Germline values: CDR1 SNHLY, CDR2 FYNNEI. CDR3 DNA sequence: TGTGCCAGCACCGACAGGGGGCTAGGTGGCTACACCTTC. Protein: CASTDRGLGGYTF.

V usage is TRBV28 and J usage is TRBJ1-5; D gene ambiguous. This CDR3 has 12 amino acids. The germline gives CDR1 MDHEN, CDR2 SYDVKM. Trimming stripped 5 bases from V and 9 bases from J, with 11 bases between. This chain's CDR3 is CASSQWGRPQHF. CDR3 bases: TGTGCCAGCAGTCAATGGGGTCGGCCCCAGCATTTT.

The CDR3 here is CASRPGQGSGKLFF. The DNA for the CDR3 is TGTGCCAGCAGGCCGGGACAGGGCTCTGGAAAACTGTTTTTT. The genes are TRBV6-1 and TRBJ1-4, with 9 nucleotides matching TRBD1. The length of the CDR3 is 14 residues. Germline assignment: CDR1 MNHNS and CDR2 SASEGT. V lost 6 bases and J lost 10; bases outside the gene matches: 9.

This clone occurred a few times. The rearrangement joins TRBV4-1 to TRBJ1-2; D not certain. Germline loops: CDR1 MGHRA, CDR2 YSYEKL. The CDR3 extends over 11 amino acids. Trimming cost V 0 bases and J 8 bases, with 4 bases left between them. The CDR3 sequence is CASSQDKGYTF. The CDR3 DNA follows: TGCGCCAGCAGCCAAGATAAAGGCTACACCTTC.

The CDR3 region is CASSLRGQGTTYEQYF. The CDR3 DNA reads TGTGCCAGCAGCTTGAGGGGCCAGGGGACCACCTACGAGCAGTACTTC. This chain joins TRBV7-8 and TRBJ2-7, with D possibly TRBD1 on 6 matching bases. The CDR3 contains 16 residues. Germline CDR1 is SGHVS and CDR2 is FQNEAQ. V was pared by 3 bases and J by 2 bases, with 17 bases between.

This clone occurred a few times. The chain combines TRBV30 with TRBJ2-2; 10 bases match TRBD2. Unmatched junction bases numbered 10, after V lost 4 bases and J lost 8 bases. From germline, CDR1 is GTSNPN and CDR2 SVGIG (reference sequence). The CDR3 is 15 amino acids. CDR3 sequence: CAWIAGGKYSGELFF. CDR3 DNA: TGTGCCTGGATAGCGGGAGGAAAGTACTCTGGGGAGCTGTTTTTT.

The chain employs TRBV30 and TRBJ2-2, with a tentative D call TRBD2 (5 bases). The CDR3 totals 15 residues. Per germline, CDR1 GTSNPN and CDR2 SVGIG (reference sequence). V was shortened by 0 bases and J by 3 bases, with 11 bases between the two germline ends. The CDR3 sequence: CAWSVRRTDTGELFF. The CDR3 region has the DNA TGTGCCTGGAGTGTACGGAGGACCGACACCGGGGAGCTGTTTTTT.

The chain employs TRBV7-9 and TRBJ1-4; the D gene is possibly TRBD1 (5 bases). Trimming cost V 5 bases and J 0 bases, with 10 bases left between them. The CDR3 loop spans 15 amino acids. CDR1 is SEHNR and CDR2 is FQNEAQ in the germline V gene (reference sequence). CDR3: CASSKDSATNEKLFF. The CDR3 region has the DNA TGTGCCAGCAGCAAAGACAGTGCAACTAATGAAAAACTGTTTTTT.

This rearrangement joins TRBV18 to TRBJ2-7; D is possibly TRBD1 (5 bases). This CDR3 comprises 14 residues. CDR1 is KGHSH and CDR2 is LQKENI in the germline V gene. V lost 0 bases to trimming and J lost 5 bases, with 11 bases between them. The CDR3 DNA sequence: TGTGCCAGCTCACCACCGCAGGGTTTTAACGAGCAGTACTTC. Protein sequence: CASSPPQGFNEQYF.

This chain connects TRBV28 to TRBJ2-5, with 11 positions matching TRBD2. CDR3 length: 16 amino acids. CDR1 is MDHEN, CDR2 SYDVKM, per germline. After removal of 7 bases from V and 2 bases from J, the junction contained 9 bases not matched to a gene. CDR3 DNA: TGTGCCAGCACTACTGCCGGGACTAGCGGACAAGAGACCCAGTACTTC. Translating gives CASTTAGTSGQETQYF.

CDR3 nucleotides: TGTGCCACCGGGACTAACAGGGGCGCTGGCTACACCTTC. It is translated as CATGTNRGAGYTF. The gene calls are TRBV6-5 and TRBJ1-2; 7 bases fit TRBD1. V shed 10 bases, J shed 7 bases, and the junction held 12 bases outside the gene matches. Germline CDR1 and CDR2: MNHEY and SVGAGI. This CDR3 region has 13 residues.

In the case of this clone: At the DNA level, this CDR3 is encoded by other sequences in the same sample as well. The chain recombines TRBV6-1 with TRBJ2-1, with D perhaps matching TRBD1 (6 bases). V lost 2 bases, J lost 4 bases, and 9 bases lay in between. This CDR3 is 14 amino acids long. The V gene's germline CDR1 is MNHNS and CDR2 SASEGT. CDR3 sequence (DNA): TGTGCCAGCAGTGAACAGGGGCTATACAATGAGCAGTTCTTC. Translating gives CASSEQGLYNEQFF.